This T cell receptor beta chain is drawn from a study of blood T cell repertoires in COVID-19. Study-wide context: Donors in the United States, Italy and Spain gave samples during acute or convalescent COVID-19. Sources were T cells, B-cell-depleted T cells, or PBMCs; the material itself was cDNA or gDNA.

Authors' analysis steps: Using reference gene primer amplification, nucleated cell counts were estimated. The method was immunoSEQ multiplex PCR; TCRdb's version includes in-frame clones alone and lacks a portion of them. Clone size and the V and J calls come from that table; the DNA yielded D and trimming. The sample has about 260,000 clones, 80% to 90% seen once. This clone came up once. Germline CDR1 is KGHSH and CDR2 is LQKENI. The CDR3 extends over 14 amino acids. V was clipped by 5 bases and J by 6 bases, with 14 bases between them. This chain uses TRBV18 with TRBJ2-1; D is possibly TRBD2 (6 bases). The material sequenced was peripheral blood. The origin of this receptor is a woman between 45 and 60 years old who had recovered from COVID-19. CDR3 region: CASSYRDSGNEQFF. The DNA for the CDR3 is TGTGCCAGCTCATACCGGGACTCCGGCAATGAGCAGTTCTTC.